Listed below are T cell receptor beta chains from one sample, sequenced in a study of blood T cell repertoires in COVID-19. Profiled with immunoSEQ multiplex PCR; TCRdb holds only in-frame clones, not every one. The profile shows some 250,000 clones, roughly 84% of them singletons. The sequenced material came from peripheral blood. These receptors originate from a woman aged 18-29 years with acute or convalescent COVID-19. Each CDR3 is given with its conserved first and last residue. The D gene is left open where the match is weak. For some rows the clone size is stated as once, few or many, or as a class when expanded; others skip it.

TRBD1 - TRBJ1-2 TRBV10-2 CASSEDRGAGYTF TGCGCCAGCAGTGAGGACAGGGGGGCCGGCTACACCTTC
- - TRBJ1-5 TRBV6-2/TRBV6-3 CASSLGQPGNQPQHF TGTGCCAGCAGTTTGGGACAACCAGGCAATCAGCCCCAGCATTTT
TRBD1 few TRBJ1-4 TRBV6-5 CASSFGTGGGFEKLFF TGTGCCAGCAGTTTCGGGACAGGGGGCGGATTTGAAAAACTGTTTTTT
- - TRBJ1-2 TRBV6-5 CASSRHLPLYGYTF TGTGCCAGCAGCCGACACTTACCACTCTATGGCTACACCTTC
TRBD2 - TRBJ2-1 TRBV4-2 CASSQVSPSGSPDEQFF TGTGCCAGCAGCCAAGTCTCTCCTAGCGGGAGTCCGGATGAGCAGTTCTTC
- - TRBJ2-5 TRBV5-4 CASSLDQGTKTQYF TGTGCCAGCAGCTTGGACCAGGGAACAAAGACCCAGTACTTC
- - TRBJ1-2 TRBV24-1 CATSESDIYGYTF TGTGCCACCAGTGAATCCGACATATATGGCTACACCTTC
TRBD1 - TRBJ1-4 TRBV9 CASSLTPDREKLFF TGTGCCAGCAGCCTCACGCCGGACAGGGAAAAACTGTTTTTT
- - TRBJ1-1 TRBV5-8 CASVSPRVGMNTEAFF TGTGCCAGCGTCTCTCCTCGGGTCGGAATGAACACTGAAGCTTTCTTT
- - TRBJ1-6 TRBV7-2 CASSQQGGSPLHF TGTGCCAGCAGCCAACAGGGAGGGTCACCCCTCCACTTT
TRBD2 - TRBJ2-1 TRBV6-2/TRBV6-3 CASSYQGLAYNEQFF TGTGCCAGCAGTTACCAGGGACTAGCCTACAATGAGCAGTTCTTC
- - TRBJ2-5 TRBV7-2 CASSLVRGKDQYF TGTGCCAGCAGCTTAGTACGGGGGAAGGACCAGTACTTC
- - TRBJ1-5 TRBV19 CASSPREGNQPQHF TGTGCCAGTTCGCCCCGGGAGGGCAATCAGCCCCAGCATTTT
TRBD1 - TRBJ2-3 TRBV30 CAWSPDRGLADTQYF TGTGCCTGGAGCCCGGACAGGGGGCTGGCAGATACGCAGTATTTT
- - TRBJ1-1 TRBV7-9 CASSLDSMNTEAFF TGTGCCAGCAGCTTGGACAGTATGAACACTGAAGCTTTCTTT
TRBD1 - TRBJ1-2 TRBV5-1 CASSSRDSNYGYTF TGCGCCAGCAGCTCCCGGGACAGTAACTATGGCTACACCTTC
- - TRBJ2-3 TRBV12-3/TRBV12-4 CASSLADTQYF TGTGCCAGCAGTTTGGCTGATACGCAGTATTTT
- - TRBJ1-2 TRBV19 CASSIGGREFSYGYTF TGTGCCAGTAGTATCGGGGGACGGGAGTTCTCATATGGCTACACCTTC
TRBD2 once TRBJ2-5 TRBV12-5 CASGLVIAGGETQYF TGTGCTAGTGGTTTGGTAATAGCGGGTGGAGAGACCCAGTACTTC
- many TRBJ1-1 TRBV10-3 CAISEGGTRGTEAFF TGTGCCATCAGTGAGGGTGGGACTCGGGGGACTGAAGCTTTCTTT
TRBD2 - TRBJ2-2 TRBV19 CASTWGLAGTGELFF TGTGCCAGTACCTGGGGACTAGCGGGCACCGGGGAGCTGTTTTTT
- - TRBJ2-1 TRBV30 CAWSAYNEQFF TGTGCCTGGAGTGCATACAATGAGCAGTTCTTC
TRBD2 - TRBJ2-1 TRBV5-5 CASSSGGWATYNEQFF TGTGCCAGCAGCTCGGGAGGTTGGGCCACCTACAATGAGCAGTTCTTC
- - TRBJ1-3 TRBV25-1 CASSERLRDSGNTIYF TGTGCCAGCAGTGAACGTCTCCGCGACTCTGGAAACACCATATATTTT
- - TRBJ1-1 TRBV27 CASSLQGTEAFF TGTGCCAGCAGTTTACAGGGCACTGAAGCTTTCTTT
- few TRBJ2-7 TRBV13 CASSSDRGEQYF TGTGCCAGCAGCTCGGACAGAGGCGAGCAGTACTTC
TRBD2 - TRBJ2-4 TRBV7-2 CASSLAFDWAGGGNIQYF TGTGCCAGCAGCTTAGCGTTTGATTGGGCGGGAGGAGGAAACATTCAGTACTTC
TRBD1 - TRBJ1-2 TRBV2 CASSLAQGGFYGYTF TGTGCCAGCAGTCTCGCGCAGGGGGGATTCTATGGCTACACCTTC
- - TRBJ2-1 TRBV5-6 CASRKLVGDEQFF TGTGCCAGCAGGAAACTAGTGGGAGATGAGCAGTTCTTC
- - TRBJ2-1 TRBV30 CAWDAGWNEQFF TGTGCCTGGGACGCAGGGTGGAATGAGCAGTTCTTC
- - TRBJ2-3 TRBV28 CASSNIAGSTDTQYF TGTGCCAGCAGTAACATCGCAGGTAGCACAGATACGCAGTATTTT
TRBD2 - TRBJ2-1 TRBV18 CASFSGSYNEQFF TGTGCCAGCTTTAGCGGGAGCTACAATGAGCAGTTCTTC
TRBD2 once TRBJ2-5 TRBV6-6 CASSPGLAGGWETQYF TGTGCCAGCAGCCCCGGACTAGCGGGAGGGTGGGAGACCCAGTACTTC
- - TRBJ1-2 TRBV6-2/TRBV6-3 CASSWGDYGYTF TGTGCCAGCAGTTGGGGGGACTATGGCTACACCTTC
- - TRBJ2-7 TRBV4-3 CASSQGTGNYEQYF TGCGCCAGCAGCCAGGGGACTGGCAACTACGAGCAGTACTTC
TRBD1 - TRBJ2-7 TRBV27 CASTGQGFNEQYF TGTGCCAGCACGGGACAGGGGTTCAACGAGCAGTACTTC
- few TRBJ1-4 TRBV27 CASSSGVTNEKLFF TGTGCCAGCAGTTCAGGGGTGACTAATGAAAAACTGTTTTTT
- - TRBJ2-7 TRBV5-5 CASSPGLTQGIYEQYF TGTGCCAGCAGCCCTGGATTAACACAGGGAATCTACGAGCAGTACTTC
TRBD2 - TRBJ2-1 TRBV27 CASSSWTSGSSYNEQFF TGTGCCAGCAGTTCCTGGACTAGCGGGAGTTCCTACAATGAGCAGTTCTTC
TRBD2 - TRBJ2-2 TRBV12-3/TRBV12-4 CAIGTSGTGELFF TGTGCCATCGGGACTAGCGGGACCGGGGAGCTGTTTTTT
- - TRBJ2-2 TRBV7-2 CASSSTGTLNTGELFF TGTGCCAGCAGCTCAACCGGGACACTGAACACCGGGGAGCTGTTTTTT
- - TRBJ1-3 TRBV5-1 CASSAQFTSGNTIYF TGCGCCAGCAGCGCCCAGTTTACCTCTGGAAACACCATATATTTT
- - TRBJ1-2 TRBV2 CASSESSRVDGYTF TGTGCCAGCAGTGAAAGTTCCAGGGTCGATGGCTACACCTTC
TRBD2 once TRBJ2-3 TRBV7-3 CASSPRAGRTDTQYF TGTGCCAGCAGCCCCCGAGCGGGACGCACAGATACGCAGTATTTT
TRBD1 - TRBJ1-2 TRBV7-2 CASSLGQGLGYGYTF TGTGCCAGCAGCCTAGGACAGGGGTTAGGGTATGGCTACACCTTC
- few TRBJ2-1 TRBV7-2 CASSRDTTTGNEQFF TGTGCCAGCAGCCGGGACACTACAACCGGCAATGAGCAGTTCTTC
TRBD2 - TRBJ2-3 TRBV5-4 CASPPLAGPTDTQYF TGTGCCAGCCCTCCTCTAGCGGGACCAACAGATACGCAGTATTTT
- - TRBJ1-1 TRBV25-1 CASSGRDFEAFF TGTGCCAGCAGTGGCCGGGATTTTGAAGCTTTCTTT
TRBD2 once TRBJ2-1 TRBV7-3 CASSLIPQALAGVTLFSYNEQFF TGTGCCAGCAGCTTAATCCCGCAAGCTCTAGCGGGAGTAACATTGTTCTCCTACAATGAGCAGTTCTTC
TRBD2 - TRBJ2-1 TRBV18 CASSPPSGRNNEQFF TGTGCCAGCTCACCCCCTAGCGGGAGAAACAATGAGCAGTTCTTC
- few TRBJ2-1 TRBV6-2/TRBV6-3 CASSPQTPYNEQFF TGTGCCAGCAGCCCCCAGACTCCTTACAATGAGCAGTTCTTC
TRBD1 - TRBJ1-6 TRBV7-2 CASSSRRAGGYNSPLHF TGTGCCAGCAGCTCAAGGCGGGCAGGGGGTTACAATTCACCCCTCCACTTT
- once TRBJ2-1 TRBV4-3 CASSLNPPGTPYNEQFF TGCGCCAGCAGCCTTAACCCTCCCGGGACTCCCTACAATGAGCAGTTCTTC
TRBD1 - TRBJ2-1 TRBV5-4 CASSFGQGEGTEQFF TGTGCCAGCAGCTTCGGACAGGGGGAGGGCACTGAGCAGTTCTTC
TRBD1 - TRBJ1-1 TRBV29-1 CSVGYRGNTEAFF TGCAGCGTTGGGTACAGGGGGAACACTGAAGCTTTCTTT